The entry that follows covers one T cell receptor (beta chain) sequence. What it binds is unknown. This sample includes further DNA sequences coding for the same CDR3. The V segment lost 0 bases and the J segment 0 bases; nucleotides outside the gene matches: 6. Per the germline V gene, CDR1 is SGHRS and CDR2 is YFSETQ. The CDR3 runs 16 residues. This sample is drawn from a study of cytomegalovirus exposure and HLA in healthy donors. Primers for the PCR totalled 60 Vbeta and 13 Jbeta. The method was immunoSEQ multiplex PCR; TCRdb's version includes in-frame clones alone and lacks a portion of them. The data contain 150,000 or so clones, 9.7% of them singletons. Study-level points and caveats: Presence/absence analyses assumed roughly uniform sequencing depth across donors. Indistinguishability led to the exclusion of some V segments, TRBV6-2 and TRBV6-3 included. Highly shared sequence variants in one cluster were likely a sequencing artifact.

The rearrangement uses TRBV5-1 and TRBJ2-7, with TRBD2 matching 7 bases. Sequences were obtained from PBMCs. This TCR derives from a man aged 50 to 60 in good health and CMV-seronegative. DNA of the CDR3: TGCGCCAGCAGCTTGGCAGAGGGAGGGCTCTCCTACGAGCAGTACTTC. Protein product: CASSLAEGGLSYEQYF.